The entry below describes one TCR beta chain. These data belong to a study of blood T cell repertoires in COVID-19. Turning to the study itself: Sources were T cells, B-cell-depleted T cells, or PBMCs; the material itself was cDNA or gDNA.

There are 14 residues in the CDR3. CDR1 is LGHNA, CDR2 YNFKEQ, per germline. V was trimmed by 1 base and J by 7 bases, leaving 14 bases between them. Repertoires were generated with immunoSEQ multiplex PCR, while TCRdb's copy carries only in-frame clones and drops some. The table lists about 130,000 clones, around 89% of them singletons. In Seattle, patients joined the study during active infection and were tracked longitudinally. The clonotype comes from a man aged 60 to 69 with COVID-19, enrolled during active disease. The chain couples TRBV4-2 to TRBJ2-7; no definite D call. The sequenced sample was peripheral blood. CDR3: CASSQGGSPSEQYF. The CDR3 bases are TGTGCCAGCAGCCAAGGCGGCTCACCCTCGGAGCAGTACTTC.